This T cell receptor beta chain is drawn from a study of patients and donors after allogeneic stem cell transplantation (dated by TCRdb to 2020 to 2021). Of note for this clonotype: There is no known antigen for this receptor. Per-nucleotide qualities are absent, and no much larger clonotype sits a single base away.

The library relied on RT-PCR. The data were produced on a NextSeq 550. In TCRdb, the public reads were trimmed at Q25 with fastp and aligned with MiXCR, with productive beta chains retained. Records with the same CDR3 protein are collapsed into one entry carrying the most frequent genes and DNA. The sample table contains 150,000 to 200,000 distinct CDR3 sequences; only one count was recorded for nearly 25% of them. The ten top clones hold about 24% of the sample. Including the terminal cysteine and phenylalanine, the CDR3 comprises 15 residues. This entry keeps only the CDR3 DNA: 45 bases, framed from base 1.

Recombination connected TRBV21-1 to TRBJ2-1. TRBV21-1 is a listed pseudogene. The TCR was taken from a human donor who was either an allogeneic HSCT recipient or a stem cell or donor lymphocyte infusion donor (not recorded which). It is not recorded whose cells these are; they may come from a transplant donor. The sample was blood, either unsorted or a sorted T cell fraction (not recorded which). The CDR3 region: CASSKVGDDTNEQFF. Read as DNA, the sequence is TGTGCCAGCAGCAAAGTGGGTGACGACACCAATGAGCAGTTCTTC.